This entry concerns a single T cell receptor (beta chain). Authors' methods: By means of reference gene primer amplification, nucleated cell counts were estimated. Sequenced by immunoSEQ multiplex PCR; TCRdb stores in-frame clones only, minus some. V and J calls and clone size are those listed in that table; D and trimming were worked out from the DNA. The table records some 150,000 clones, about four fifths of them present only once. These data are taken from a study of blood T cell repertoires in COVID-19. The CDR3 has 13 residues. Trimming took 5 bases from V and 6 from J, leaving 12 bases between them.

The chain combines TRBV12-3 or TRBV12-4 with TRBJ2-3; weak D call: TRBD2 (6 bases). Sequenced material: PBMCs or T cells enriched from blood (not recorded which). The clonotype was recovered from a woman in her fifties or sixties who had been exposed to COVID-19. CDR3 DNA: TGTGCCAGCAGTCCCCGACTAGTTGATACGCAGTATTTT. This translates into CASSPRLVDTQYF.